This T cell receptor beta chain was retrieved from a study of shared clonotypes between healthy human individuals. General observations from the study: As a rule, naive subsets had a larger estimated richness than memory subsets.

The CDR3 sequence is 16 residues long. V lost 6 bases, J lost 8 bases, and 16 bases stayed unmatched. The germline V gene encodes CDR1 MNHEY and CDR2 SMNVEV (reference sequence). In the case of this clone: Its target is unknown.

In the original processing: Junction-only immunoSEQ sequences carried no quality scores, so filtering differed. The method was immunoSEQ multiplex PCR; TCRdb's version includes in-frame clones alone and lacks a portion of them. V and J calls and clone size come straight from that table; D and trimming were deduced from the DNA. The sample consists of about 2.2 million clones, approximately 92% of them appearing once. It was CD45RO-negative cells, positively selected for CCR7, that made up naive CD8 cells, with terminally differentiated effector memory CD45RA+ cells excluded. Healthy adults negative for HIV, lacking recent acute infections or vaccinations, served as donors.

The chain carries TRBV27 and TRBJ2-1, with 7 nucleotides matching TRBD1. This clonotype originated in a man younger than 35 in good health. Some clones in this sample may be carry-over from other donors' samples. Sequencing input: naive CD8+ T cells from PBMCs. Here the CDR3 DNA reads TGTGCCAGCAGCCTCACCCTGGACAGGTCGGCGGATGAGCAGTTCTTC. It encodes CASSLTLDRSADEQFF.